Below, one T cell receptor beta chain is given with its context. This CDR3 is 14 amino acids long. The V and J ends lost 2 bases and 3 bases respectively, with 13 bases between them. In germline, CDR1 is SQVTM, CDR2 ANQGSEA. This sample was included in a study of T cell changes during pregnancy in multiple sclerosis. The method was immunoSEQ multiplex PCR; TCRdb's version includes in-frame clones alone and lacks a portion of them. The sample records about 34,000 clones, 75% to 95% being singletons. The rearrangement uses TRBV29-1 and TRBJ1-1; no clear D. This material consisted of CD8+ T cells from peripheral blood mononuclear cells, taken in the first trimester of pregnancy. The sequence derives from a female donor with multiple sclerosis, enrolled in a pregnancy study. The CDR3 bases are TGCAGCGTTGAAACGCAACCGGGAGACACTGAAGCTTTCTTT. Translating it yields CSVETQPGDTEAFF.